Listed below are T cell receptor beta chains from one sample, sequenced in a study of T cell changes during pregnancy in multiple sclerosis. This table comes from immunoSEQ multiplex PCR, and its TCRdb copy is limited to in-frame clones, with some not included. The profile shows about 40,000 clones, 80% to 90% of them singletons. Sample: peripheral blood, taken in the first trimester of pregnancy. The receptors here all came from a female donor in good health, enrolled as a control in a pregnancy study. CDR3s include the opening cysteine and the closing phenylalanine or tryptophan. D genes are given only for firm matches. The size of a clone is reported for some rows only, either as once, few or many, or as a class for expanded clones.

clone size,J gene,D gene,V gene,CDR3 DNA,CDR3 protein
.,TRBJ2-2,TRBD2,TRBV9,TGTGCCAGCAGCTTCCGGGACTACACGAACACCGGGGAGCTGTTTTTT,CASSFRDYTNTGELFF
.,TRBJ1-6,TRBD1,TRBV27,TGTGCCAGCACTCCCGACGGGCAGGGGGTGGGTTCTGGTGGTTCACCCCTCCACTTT,CASTPDGQGVGSGGSPLHF
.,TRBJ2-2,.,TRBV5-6,TGTGCCAGCAGCCCGAGGAGGGGAATGACCGGGGAGCTGTTTTTT,CASSPRRGMTGELFF
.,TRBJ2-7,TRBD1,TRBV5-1,TGCGCCAGCAGCTTGGAGGGGACAGGGGGCTTCGACGAGCAGTACTTC,CASSLEGTGGFDEQYF
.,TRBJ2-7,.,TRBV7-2,TGTGCCAGCAGCTTACCACTCGGCGGGATGTACGAGCAGTACTTC,CASSLPLGGMYEQYF
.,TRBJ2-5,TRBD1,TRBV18,TGTGCCAGCTCACCACCGGGACAGGTAGAGACCCAGTACTTC,CASSPPGQVETQYF
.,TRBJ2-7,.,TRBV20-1,TGCAGTGCTAGACCAGGCCACGAGCAGTACTTC,CSARPGHEQYF
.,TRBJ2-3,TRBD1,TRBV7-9,TGTGCCAGCAGCCCCTGGTCCGGGACAGGGGGCACAGATACGCAGTATTTT,CASSPWSGTGGTDTQYF
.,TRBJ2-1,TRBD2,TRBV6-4,TGTGCCAGCAGTGACGACGGGGGGGCCGGTAATGAGCAGTTCTTC,CASSDDGGAGNEQFF
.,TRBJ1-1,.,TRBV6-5,TGTGCCAGCAGGTCGGCAGCGCGGTGGACTGAAGCTTTCTTT,CASRSAARWTEAFF
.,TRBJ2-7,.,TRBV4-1,TGCGCCAGCAGCCAAGCCCTATCGGTAGGAACGGGCGAGCAGTACTTC,CASSQALSVGTGEQYF
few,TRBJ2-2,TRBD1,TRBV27,TGTGCCAGCAGTTGGACAGGAACCACCGGGGAGCTGTTTTTT,CASSWTGTTGELFF
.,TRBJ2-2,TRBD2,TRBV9,TGTGCCAGCAGCGTCACTAGCGGGGCCAAAAACACCGGGGAGCTGTTTTTT,CASSVTSGAKNTGELFF
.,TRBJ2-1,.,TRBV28,TGTGCCAGCAGTTTAGACTCTCTGATTAGTGAGCAGTTCTTC,CASSLDSLISEQFF
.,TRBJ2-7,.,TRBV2,TGTGCCTCCCAGTCGGACTGGGAGCTCTACGAGCAGTACTTC,CASQSDWELYEQYF
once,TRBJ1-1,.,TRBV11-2,TGTGCCAGCCAGGGCGGAGCGTACACTGAAGCTTTCTTT,CASQGGAYTEAFF
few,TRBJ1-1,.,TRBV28,TGTGCCAGCAGGTCAAATGCTGAAGCTTTCTTT,CASRSNAEAFF
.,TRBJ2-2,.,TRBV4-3,TGCGCCAGCAGCCAACCGACTAGTGGGGCCGGGGAGCTGTTTTTT,CASSQPTSGAGELFF
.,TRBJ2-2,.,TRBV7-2,TGTGCCAGCAGGATTATCACCGGGACAGGGGAGCTGTTTTTT,CASRIITGTGELFF
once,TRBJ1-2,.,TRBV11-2,TGTGCCAGCAGCTTAGGTCGCGGGACTAACTATGGCTACACCTTC,CASSLGRGTNYGYTF
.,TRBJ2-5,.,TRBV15,TGTGCCACCAGCAGAGTACTCGGAGAAGAGACCCAGTACTTC,CATSRVLGEETQYF
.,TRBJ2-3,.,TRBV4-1,TGCGCCAGCAGCCAAGCTCCTAGCTCCGGAGATACGCAGTATTTT,CASSQAPSSGDTQYF
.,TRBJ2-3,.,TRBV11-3,TGTGCCAGCAGCTCGAGCACAGATACGCAGTATTTT,CASSSSTDTQYF
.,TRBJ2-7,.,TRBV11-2,TGTGCCAGCGGCCCGCCGGGATCCTACGAGCAGTACTTC,CASGPPGSYEQYF
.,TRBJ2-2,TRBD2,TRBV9,TGTGCCAGCGGCGTCACTAGCGGGAGTGGGACCGGGGAGCTGTTTTTT,CASGVTSGSGTGELFF
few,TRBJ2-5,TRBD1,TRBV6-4,TGTGCCAGCAGTGACGGGGACAGTGAGACCCAGTACTTC,CASSDGDSETQYF
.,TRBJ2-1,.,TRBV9,TGTGCCAGCAGCGTAGACCCAGGGAAAAACAATGAGCAGTTCTTC,CASSVDPGKNNEQFF
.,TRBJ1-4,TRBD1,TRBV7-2,TGTGCCAGCAGCTTATGGCGAGGGACAGGTGGTGAAAAACTGTTTTTT,CASSLWRGTGGEKLFF
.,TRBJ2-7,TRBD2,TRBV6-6,TGTGCCAGCAGTTCCTTAGCGGGAGGACCCTACGAGCAGTACTTC,CASSSLAGGPYEQYF
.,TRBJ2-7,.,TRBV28,TGTGCCAGCAGTTTATTTCGCCTAGCGACAAACGAGCAGTACTTC,CASSLFRLATNEQYF
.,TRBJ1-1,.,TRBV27,TGTGCCAGCAGTCGCCGTACACAGGGGAACACTGAAGCTTTCTTT,CASSRRTQGNTEAFF
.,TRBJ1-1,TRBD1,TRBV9,TGTGCCAGCAGACGGACAGGACTCACTAACACTGAAGCTTTCTTT,CASRRTGLTNTEAFF
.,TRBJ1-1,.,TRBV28,TGTGCCAGCAGTTTATCTTTGAACACTGAAGCTTTCTTT,CASSLSLNTEAFF
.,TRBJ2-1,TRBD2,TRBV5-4,TGTGCCAGCAGCTCCCCTAGGACTAGCGGAAGGGTCTTC,CASSSPRTSGRVF
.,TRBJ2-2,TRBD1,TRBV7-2,TGTGCCAGCAGCTACGGGACAGCAGCCGGGGAGCTGTTTTTT,CASSYGTAAGELFF
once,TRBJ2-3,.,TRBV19,TGTGCCAGTAGTGACGGGTCGACGACAGATACGCAGTATTTT,CASSDGSTTDTQYF
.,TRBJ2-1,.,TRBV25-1,TGTGCCAGCTCCCGCTTAACGGGGGTCTACAATGAGCAGTTCTTC,CASSRLTGVYNEQFF
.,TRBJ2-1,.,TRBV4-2,TGTGCCAGCAGCCTCCTCAATGAGCAGTTCTTC,CASSLLNEQFF
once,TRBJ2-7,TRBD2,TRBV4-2,TGTGCCAGCAGCCAAGATCCAGCGGGGGGCTACGAGCAGTACTTC,CASSQDPAGGYEQYF
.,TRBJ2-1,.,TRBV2,TGTGCCAGCAGTGAAATGCAGGGTTCGTACAATGAGCAGTTCTTC,CASSEMQGSYNEQFF
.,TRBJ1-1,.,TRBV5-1,TGCGCCAGCAGCGACCAGGGAACTGAAGCTTTCTTT,CASSDQGTEAFF
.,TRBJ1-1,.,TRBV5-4,TGTGCCAGCAGTCCGGGGGGCCCTTACAGGGACACTGAAGCTTTCTTT,CASSPGGPYRDTEAFF
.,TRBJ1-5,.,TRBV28,TGTGCCAGCAGCACACGTCGCAATCAGCCCCAGCATTTT,CASSTRRNQPQHF